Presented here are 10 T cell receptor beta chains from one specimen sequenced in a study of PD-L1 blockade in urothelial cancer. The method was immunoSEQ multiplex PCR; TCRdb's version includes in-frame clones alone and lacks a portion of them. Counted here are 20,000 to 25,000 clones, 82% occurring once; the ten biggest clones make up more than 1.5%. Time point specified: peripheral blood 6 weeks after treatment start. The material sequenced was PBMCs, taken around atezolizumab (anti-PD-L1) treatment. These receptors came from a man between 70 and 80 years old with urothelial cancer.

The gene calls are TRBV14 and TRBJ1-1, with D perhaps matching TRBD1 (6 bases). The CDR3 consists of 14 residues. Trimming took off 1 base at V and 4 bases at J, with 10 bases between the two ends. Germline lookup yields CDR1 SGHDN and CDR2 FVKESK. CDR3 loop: CASSQGTAGTEAFF. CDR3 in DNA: TGTGCCAGCAGCCAAGGGACAGCTGGCACTGAAGCTTTCTTT.

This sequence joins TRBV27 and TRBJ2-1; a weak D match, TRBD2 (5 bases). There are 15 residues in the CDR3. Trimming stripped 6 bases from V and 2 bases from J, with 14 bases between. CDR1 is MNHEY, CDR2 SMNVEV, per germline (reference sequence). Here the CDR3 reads CASRKEWRAYNEQFF. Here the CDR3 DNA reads TGTGCCAGCAGAAAGGAGTGGCGGGCCTACAATGAGCAGTTCTTC.

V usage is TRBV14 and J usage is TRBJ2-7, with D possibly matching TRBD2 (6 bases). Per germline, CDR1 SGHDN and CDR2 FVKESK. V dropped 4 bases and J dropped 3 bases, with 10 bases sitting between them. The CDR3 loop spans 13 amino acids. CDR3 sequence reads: CASSPSAGYEQYF. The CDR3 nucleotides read TGTGCCAGCAGCCCTAGCGCCGGCTACGAGCAGTACTTC. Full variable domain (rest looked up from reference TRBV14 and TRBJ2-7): EAGVTQFPSHSVIEKGQTVTLRCDPISGHDNLYWYRRVMGKEIKFLLHFVKESKQDESGMPNNRFLAERTGGTYSTLKVQPAELEDSGVYFCASSPSAGYEQYFGPGTRLTVT.

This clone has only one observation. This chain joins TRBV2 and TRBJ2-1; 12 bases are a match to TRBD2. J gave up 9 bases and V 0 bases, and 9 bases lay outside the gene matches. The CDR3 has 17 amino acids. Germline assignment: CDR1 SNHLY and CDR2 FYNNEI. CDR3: CASSEALAGGVRSEQFF. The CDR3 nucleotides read TGTGCCAGCAGTGAAGCGCTAGCGGGAGGGGTCAGGAGTGAGCAGTTCTTC.

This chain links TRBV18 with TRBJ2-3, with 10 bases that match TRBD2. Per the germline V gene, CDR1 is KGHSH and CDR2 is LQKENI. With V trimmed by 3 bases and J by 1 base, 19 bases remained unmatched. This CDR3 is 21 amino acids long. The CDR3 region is CASSPTPRWLAGARGTDTQYF. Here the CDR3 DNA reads TGTGCCAGCTCACCGACCCCCCGTTGGCTAGCGGGAGCTCGCGGCACAGATACGCAGTATTTT.

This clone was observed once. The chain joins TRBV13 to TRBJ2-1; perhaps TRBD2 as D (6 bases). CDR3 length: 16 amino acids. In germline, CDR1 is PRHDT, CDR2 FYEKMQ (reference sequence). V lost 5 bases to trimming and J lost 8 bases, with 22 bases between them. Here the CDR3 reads CASSPVGNGRGDEQFF. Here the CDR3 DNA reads TGTGCCAGCAGCCCAGTCGGGAACGGGAGAGGCGATGAGCAGTTCTTC.

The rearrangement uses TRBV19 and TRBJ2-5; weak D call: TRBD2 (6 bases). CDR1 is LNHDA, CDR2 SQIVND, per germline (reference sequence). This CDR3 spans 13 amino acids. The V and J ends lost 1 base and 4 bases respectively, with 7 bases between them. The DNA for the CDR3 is TGTGCCAGTAGTATAGCGGGAGTAGAGACCCAGTACTTC. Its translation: CASSIAGVETQYF.

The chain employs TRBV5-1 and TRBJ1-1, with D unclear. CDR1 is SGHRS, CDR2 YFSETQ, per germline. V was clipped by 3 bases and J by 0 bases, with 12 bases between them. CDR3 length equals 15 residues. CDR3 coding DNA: TGCGCCAGCAGCTCGTACGGTGATATGAACACTGAAGCTTTCTTT. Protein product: CASSSYGDMNTEAFF.

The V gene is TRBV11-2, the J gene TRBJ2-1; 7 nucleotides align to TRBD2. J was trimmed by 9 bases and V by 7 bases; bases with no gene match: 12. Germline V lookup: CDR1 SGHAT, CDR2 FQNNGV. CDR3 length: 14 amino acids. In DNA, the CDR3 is TGTGCCAGCAACCAAATCAGGGCGGGAGCTGAGCAGTTCTTC. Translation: CASNQIRAGAEQFF. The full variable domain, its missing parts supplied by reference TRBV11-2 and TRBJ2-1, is EAGVAQSPRYKIIEKRQSVAFWCNPISGHATLYWYQQILGQGPKLLIQFQNNGVVDDSQLPKDRFSAERLKGVDSTLKIQPAKLEDSAVYLCASNQIRAGAEQFFGPGTRLTVL.

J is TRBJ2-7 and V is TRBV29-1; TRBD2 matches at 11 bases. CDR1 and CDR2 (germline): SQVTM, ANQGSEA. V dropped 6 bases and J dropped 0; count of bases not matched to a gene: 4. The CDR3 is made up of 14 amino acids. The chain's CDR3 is CSVGGLADSYEQYF. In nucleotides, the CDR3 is TGCAGCGTGGGGGGACTAGCGGACTCCTACGAGCAGTACTTC.